The 29 T cell receptor beta chains below all came from one sample that was sequenced in a study of untreated major depressive disorder. Profiling relied on immunoSEQ multiplex PCR, and the TCRdb table lists in-frame clones only, not all of them. The sample has about 18,000 clones; 70% to 90% are singletons. The sequencing input was CD4+ T cells from PBMCs. The receptors originated from a woman between 25 and 40 years old in good health.

The chain employs TRBV20-1 and TRBJ2-3; no clear D. V gave up 0 bases and J gave up 5 bases, with 3 bases separating them. The CDR3 covers 11 residues. CDR1 is DFQATT, CDR2 SNEGSKA, per germline (reference sequence). The CDR3 DNA reads TGCAGTGCTAGAGATAGAGATACGCAGTATTTT. This encodes CSARDRDTQYF.

The rearrangement links TRBV2 to TRBJ2-2; weak D call: TRBD1 (5 bases). The CDR3 is 14 amino acids. Germline assignment: CDR1 SNHLY and CDR2 FYNNEI. The V end lost 8 bases, the J end lost 4 bases, and 14 bases lay between the germline ends. For the CDR3, the DNA is TGTGCCAGCCTGGACACGCTCTCCACCGGGGAGCTGTTTTTT. Its protein is CASLDTLSTGELFF.

This clone appeared a single time. This chain uses TRBV6-1 with TRBJ2-5, with TRBD1 matching over 10 bases. V lost 6 bases to trimming and J lost 2 bases; unmatched junction nucleotides: 3. This CDR3 region has 14 residues. Germline CDR1 reads MNHNS; CDR2 reads SASEGT. CDR3 residues: CASRKGQGQETQYF. The CDR3 region has the DNA TGTGCCAGCAGAAAGGGACAGGGGCAAGAGACCCAGTACTTC.

This clone has more than one count but fewer than ten. V and J are TRBV6-5 and TRBJ1-6; TRBD1 agrees at 7 bases. The CDR3 has 15 residues. Per the germline V gene, CDR1 is MNHEY and CDR2 is SVGAGI. Trimming at V came to 0 bases and at J to 7 bases, leaving 3 bases not matched to a gene. DNA of the CDR3: TGTGCCAGCAGTTACTCGAACAGGGGAAATTCACCCCTCCACTTT. This codes for CASSYSNRGNSPLHF.

The chain carries TRBV27 and TRBJ2-5; D is uncertain. The germline V gene encodes CDR1 MNHEY and CDR2 SMNVEV (reference sequence). This CDR3 has 13 amino acids. V shed 8 bases and J shed 8 bases, with 18 bases lying between them. The CDR3 DNA reads as TGTGCCAGCTCAAAGGAATACAAGATAACCCAGTACTTC. Its translation: CASSKEYKITQYF.

This chain connects TRBV11-2 to TRBJ2-5, with D unresolved. Germline assignment: CDR1 SGHAT and CDR2 FQNNGV. The V and J ends lost 4 bases and 5 bases respectively, with 14 bases between them. The CDR3 runs 14 residues. The CDR3 nucleotides are TGTGCCAGCAGCTCCTATCGTAGTGCCGAGACCCAGTACTTC. It is translated as CASSSYRSAETQYF. Full variable domain (outside the CDR3, taken from reference TRBV11-2 and TRBJ2-5): EAGVAQSPRYKIIEKRQSVAFWCNPISGHATLYWYQQILGQGPKLLIQFQNNGVVDDSQLPKDRFSAERLKGVDSTLKIQPAKLEDSAVYLCASSSYRSAETQYFGPGTRLLVL.

This clone appeared a few times. This rearrangement joins TRBV5-4 to TRBJ2-7; no firm D call. Germline V gene lookup returns CDR1 SGHNT and CDR2 YYREEE (reference sequence). The CDR3 has 12 amino acids. V shed 5 bases and J shed 0 bases, with 6 bases lying between them. CDR3 in amino acids: CASSQSSYEQYF. In DNA, the CDR3 is TGTGCCAGCAGTCAGAGCTCCTACGAGCAGTACTTC. Complete variable domain (other parts from reference TRBV5-4 and TRBJ2-7): ETGVTQSPTHLIKTRGQQVTLRCSSQSGHNTVSWYQQALGQGPQFIFQYYREEENGRGNFPPRFSGLQFPNYSSELNVNALELDDSALYLCASSQSSYEQYFGPGTRLTVT.

The J gene is TRBJ2-1, the V gene TRBV5-4, with TRBD1 matching 7 bases. V dropped 4 bases and J dropped 2; count of bases not matched to a gene: 9. Germline V gives CDR1 SGHNT, CDR2 YYREEE (reference sequence). CDR3 size: 16 residues. In DNA, the CDR3 is TGTGCCAGCAGCCAATTTACAGGGGAGACCTACAATGAGCAGTTCTTC. It encodes CASSQFTGETYNEQFF.

The rearrangement uses TRBV5-1 and TRBJ2-3; D is perhaps TRBD1 (5 bases). The CDR3 extends over 15 amino acids. Deletions cut 4 bases from V and 4 bases from J, with 16 bases between. Germline CDR1 and CDR2: SGHRS and YFSETQ. The CDR3 region has the DNA TGCGCCAGCAGCCTAGGGGTCGACAGCGCAGATACGCAGTATTTT. Its translation: CASSLGVDSADTQYF.

This sequence joins TRBV29-1 and TRBJ2-5, with no clear D. This CDR3 is 13 amino acids long. The germline V and J ends were trimmed by 4 bases and 1 base, with 10 bases remaining between them. Germline V gene lookup returns CDR1 SQVTM and CDR2 ANQGSEA. CDR3 sequence: CSVGRTTQETQYF. The CDR3 DNA is TGCAGCGTTGGCCGGACGACCCAAGAGACCCAGTACTTC.

The rearrangement joins TRBV7-9 to TRBJ1-5, with unresolved D. The CDR3 covers 16 residues. In germline, CDR1 is SEHNR, CDR2 FQNEAQ (reference sequence). V was clipped by 5 bases and J by 3 bases, with 17 bases between them. CDR3 coding DNA: TGTGCCAGCAGCCCTATAGGGCCCGCCTACAATCAGCCCCAGCATTTT. Amino acids: CASSPIGPAYNQPQHF.

This clone was seen only a few times. This chain uses TRBV30 with TRBJ2-1; tentatively, D is TRBD1 (7 bases). Germline loops: CDR1 GTSNPN, CDR2 SVGIG (reference sequence). The CDR3 totals 15 residues. Trimming left V 7 bases short and J 4 bases short, with 20 bases between. The CDR3 DNA sequence: TGTGCCTCGTCCCTACAGCAGGGGGGATACAATGAGCAGTTCTTC. Its translation: CASSLQQGGYNEQFF.

The rearrangement uses TRBV6-6 and TRBJ1-5, with a tentative D call TRBD1 (6 bases). V lost 5 bases, J lost 7 bases, and 15 bases lay in between. The CDR3 has 14 amino acids. In germline, CDR1 is MNHNY, CDR2 SVGAGI (reference sequence). The CDR3 region is CASSQDRRRQPQHF. DNA of the CDR3: TGTGCCAGCAGTCAAGACAGGCGCCGGCAGCCCCAGCATTTT.

J is TRBJ1-6 and V is TRBV27; 8 nucleotides line up with TRBD1. From germline, CDR1 is MNHEY and CDR2 SMNVEV (reference sequence). The V segment lost 6 bases and the J segment 4 bases; nucleotides outside the gene matches: 5. The length of the CDR3 is 15 residues. CDR3 protein: CASSPGTGYNSPLHF. The CDR3 DNA is TGTGCCAGCAGCCCAGGGACAGGATATAATTCACCCCTCCACTTT.

This chain joins TRBV11-2 and TRBJ2-7; 7 nucleotides match TRBD2. This CDR3 has 16 residues. The V gene's germline CDR1 is SGHAT and CDR2 FQNNGV. The V and J ends lost 1 base and 4 bases, in that order; junction bases with no gene match: 10. CDR3 region: CASSLVRGSMWYEQYF. CDR3 nucleotide sequence: TGTGCCAGCAGCTTAGTCCGCGGGAGCATGTGGTACGAGCAGTACTTC.

The chain couples TRBV5-6 to TRBJ1-1; D may be TRBD1 (6 bases). There are 14 residues in the CDR3. From germline, CDR1 is SGHDT and CDR2 YYEEEE. V gave up 2 bases and J gave up 7 bases, with 15 bases separating them. The CDR3 nucleotides are TGTGCCAGCAGCTTTCGCCAGGGGAAGGGTGAAGCTTTCTTT. Protein product: CASSFRQGKGEAFF.

This clone was observed a handful of times. This chain joins TRBV28 and TRBJ2-3; D might be TRBD2 (7 bases). Trimming pared 3 bases from V and 0 bases from J, leaving 16 bases between. The germline V gene encodes CDR1 MDHEN and CDR2 SYDVKM. The CDR3 is 17 amino acids. In DNA, the CDR3 is TGTGCCAGCAGTTTGGATTTGGGGGGGCCCAGCACAGATACGCAGTATTTT. It codes for CASSLDLGGPSTDTQYF.

The V call is TRBV4-1, the J call TRBJ1-4; 9 bases are shared with TRBD1. J lost 7 bases, V lost 3 bases, and 6 bases had no gene match. The germline V gene has CDR1 MGHRA and CDR2 YSYEKL. This CDR3 is built from 15 residues. The CDR3 is CASSHPGQGSEKLFF. The CDR3 DNA sequence: TGCGCCAGCAGCCATCCGGGACAGGGAAGTGAAAAACTGTTTTTT.

The V and J genes are TRBV4-2 and TRBJ1-1; D perhaps matches TRBD1 (6 bases). The CDR3 extends over 14 amino acids. The germline V and J ends were trimmed by 3 bases and 5 bases, with 13 bases remaining between them. Germline lookup yields CDR1 LGHNA and CDR2 YNFKEQ. CDR3 region: CASSHGVTGTEAFF. The DNA of the CDR3 is TGTGCCAGCAGCCATGGGGTAACAGGGACTGAAGCTTTCTTT.

The rearrangement uses TRBV4-3 and TRBJ2-2, with 11 bases identical to TRBD1. The CDR3 runs to 17 residues. J was trimmed by 4 bases and V by 0 bases; bases with no gene match: 4. Germline CDR1 and CDR2: LGHNA and YSLEER. CDR3 sequence (DNA): TGCGCCAGCAGCCAAGATGTAGGGACAGGGGGCACCGGGGAGCTGTTTTTT. Protein: CASSQDVGTGGTGELFF.

The gene calls are TRBV19 and TRBJ1-2; maybe TRBD1 (5 bases). The CDR3 contains 13 residues. The V gene lost 0 bases and the J gene lost 10 bases, with 12 bases spanning the gap. From germline, CDR1 is LNHDA and CDR2 SQIVND (reference sequence). CDR3 sequence (DNA): TGTGCCAGTAGTATAGATCTCGAGGGGCCCTACACCTTC. Residues: CASSIDLEGPYTF.

The chain recombines TRBV7-9 with TRBJ1-1, with D perhaps matching TRBD1 (5 bases). The CDR3 contains 13 residues. Per germline, CDR1 SEHNR and CDR2 FQNEAQ (reference sequence). V was shortened by 8 bases and J by 1 base, with 11 bases between the two germline ends. This CDR3 is CASRDRPNTEAFF. In DNA, the CDR3 is TGTGCCAGCCGTGACAGACCGAACACTGAAGCTTTCTTT.

The gene calls are TRBV18 and TRBJ2-4, with D hard to call. V lost 2 bases to trimming and J lost 8 bases, with 13 bases between them. Germline values: CDR1 KGHSH, CDR2 LQKENI. The CDR3 sequence is 14 residues long. The CDR3 reads CASSPGRSQDIQYF. CDR3 bases: TGTGCCAGCTCACCAGGACGCTCCCAGGACATTCAGTACTTC.

The rearrangement joins TRBV30 to TRBJ1-2, with unresolved D. Germline-derived CDR1 and CDR2 are GTSNPN and SVGIG (reference sequence). Between the trimmed V and J ends, which lost 1 base and 5 bases, there was a span of 5 bases. The CDR3 totals 11 residues. The CDR3 DNA reads TGTGCCTGGAGTGAAGGATATGGCTACACCTTC. The encoded protein is CAWSEGYGYTF.

The gene calls are TRBV7-3 and TRBJ2-1; the D is unclear. Trimming took 1 base from V and 7 from J, leaving 11 bases between them. Germline loops: CDR1 SGHTA, CDR2 FQGTGA. This CDR3 is 14 amino acids long. The CDR3 nucleotides are TGTGCCAGCAGCTTAAACAGAGACTCGAATGAGCAGTTCTTC. Its translation is CASSLNRDSNEQFF.

The chain uses TRBV9 and TRBJ2-5; no clear D gene. CDR1 and CDR2 from the germline V gene are SGDLS and YYNGEE. This CDR3 comprises 13 residues. The V gene lost 0 bases and the J gene lost 3 bases, with 6 bases spanning the gap. The DNA for the CDR3 is TGTGCCAGCAGCGTAGACCCCGAAGAGACCCAGTACTTC. This sequence encodes CASSVDPEETQYF.

J is TRBJ1-5 and V is TRBV2; D unresolved. In germline, CDR1 is SNHLY, CDR2 FYNNEI. Deletions cut 6 bases from V and 3 bases from J, with 12 bases between. The length of the CDR3 is 14 residues. CDR3 bases: TGTGCCAGCAGACCCGACGGTGACAATCAGCCCCAGCATTTT. Protein: CASRPDGDNQPQHF.

CDR3 residues: CAWSFGTRPDYEQYF. The CDR3 bases are TGTGCCTGGAGCTTCGGGACTAGACCGGACTACGAGCAGTACTTC. This rearrangement joins TRBV30 to TRBJ2-7, with 8 bases that match TRBD2. After removal of 3 bases from V and 3 bases from J, the junction contained 10 bases not matched to a gene. Germline V CDR1 and CDR2: GTSNPN, SVGIG (reference sequence). This CDR3 is built from 15 residues.

J is TRBJ2-7 and V is TRBV7-6; D is unresolved. The CDR3 has 12 amino acids. V was trimmed by 1 base and J by 7 bases, leaving 8 bases between them. Germline V gene data show CDR1 as SGHVS and CDR2 as FNYEAQ. The CDR3 here is CASSLGGREQYF. In DNA, the CDR3 is TGTGCCAGCAGCTTAGGAGGTCGGGAGCAGTACTTC.